One sample yielded the 2 T cell receptor beta chains listed below, sequenced in a study of CD8 T cells in ankylosing spondylitis. Overall study results and limits: Apparently characteristic of ankylosing spondylitis blood was a TCR beta motif (about eight highly homologous variants).

A single record per CDR3 protein comes from TCRdb applying MiXCR to the 5' RACE reads. The sample has approximately 300,000 distinct CDR3 sequences, approximately 8.2% seen once. These receptors are not linked to any known antigen. Sequences were obtained from blood, either unsorted or a sorted T cell fraction (not recorded which). Every receptor here comes from a male donor with ankylosing spondylitis.

This chain joins TRBV5-1 and TRBJ2-7; 7 bases match TRBD2. The CDR3 runs to 14 residues. After removal of 0 bases from V and 5 bases from J, the junction contained 5 bases not matched to a gene. Looked up from germline, CDR1 is SGHRS and CDR2 is YFSETQ. The CDR3 nucleotides are TGCGCCAGCAGCTTGGGACTAGCAGCCAACGAGCAGTACTTC. This codes for CASSLGLAANEQYF.

The rearrangement links TRBV4-3 to TRBJ2-7, with D unclear. This CDR3 contains 15 residues. Germline CDR1 reads LGHNA; CDR2 reads YSLEER. V was clipped by 0 bases and J by 2 bases, with 11 bases between them. The CDR3 here is CASSQESPAPYEQYF. For the CDR3, the DNA is TGCGCCAGCAGCCAAGAGTCCCCAGCCCCCTACGAGCAGTACTTC.